The sequence of this T cell receptor beta chain was determined in a study of blood T cell repertoires in COVID-19. Background on the study: T cells, B-cell-depleted T cells, or PBMCs supplied cDNA or gDNA.

How the authors handled the data: Using reference gene primer amplification, nucleated cell counts were estimated. TCRdb's table, derived via immunoSEQ multiplex PCR, lists solely in-frame clones and lacks some. V, J and clone size are taken as reported in that table, and D and trimming were inferred from the DNA itself. The sample comprises around 300,000 clones, 80% to 90% of which are singletons, and 1% rests with the top ten. Germline CDR1 and CDR2: SGHRS and YFSETQ. The CDR3 is made up of 15 amino acids. With V trimmed by 4 bases and J by 3 bases, 6 bases remained unmatched. The clonotype comes from a man aged 45 to 65 with active or convalescent COVID-19. The chain joins TRBV5-1 to TRBJ2-7; 11 bases map to TRBD2. Sequenced sample: peripheral blood. The CDR3 is CASSMGLAELYEQYF. The CDR3 DNA reads as TGCGCCAGCAGCATGGGACTAGCGGAGCTCTACGAGCAGTACTTC. Filled out from reference TRBV5-1 and TRBJ2-7, the complete variable domain reads KAGVTQTPRYLIKTRGQQVTLSCSPISGHRSVSWYQQTPGQGLQFLFEYFSETQRNKGNFPGRFSGRQFSNSRSEMNVSTLELGDSALYLCASSMGLAELYEQYFGPGTRLTVT.